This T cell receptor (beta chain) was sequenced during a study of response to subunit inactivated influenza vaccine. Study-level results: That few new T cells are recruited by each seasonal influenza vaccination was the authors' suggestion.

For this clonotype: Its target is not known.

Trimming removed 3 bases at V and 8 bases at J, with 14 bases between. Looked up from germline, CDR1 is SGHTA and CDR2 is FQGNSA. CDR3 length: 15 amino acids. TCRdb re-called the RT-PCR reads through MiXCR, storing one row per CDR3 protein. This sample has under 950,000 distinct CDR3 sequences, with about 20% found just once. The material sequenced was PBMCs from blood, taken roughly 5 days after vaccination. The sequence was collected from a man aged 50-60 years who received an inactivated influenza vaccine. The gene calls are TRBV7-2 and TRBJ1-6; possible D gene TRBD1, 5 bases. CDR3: CASSLARQRDSPLHF. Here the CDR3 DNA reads TGTGCCAGCAGCTTGGCGCGACAGAGGGATTCACCCCTCCACTTT.